This passage covers 32 T cell receptor beta chains from one sample sequenced in a study. Treg sorting used a CD4+CD25+CD127-/low gate. TCRdb redid the calling of the 5' RACE reads with MiXCR, one entry per CDR3 protein. The sample lists 50,000 to 65,000 distinct CDR3 sequences; about a fifth were seen once. Material for sequencing was tumor-infiltrating Tregs sorted from the breast tumor. All receptors come from a female donor with breast cancer.

The rearrangement joins TRBV5-6 to TRBJ1-6; D is ambiguous. V lost 0 bases and J lost 7, with 8 bases in between. Germline values: CDR1 SGHDT, CDR2 YYEEEE. This CDR3 contains 14 residues. CDR3 DNA: TGTGCCAGCAGCTTGGAGAGGTGGAATTCACCCCTCCACTTT. This sequence encodes CASSLERWNSPLHF.

This clonotype was seen a few times. V gene TRBV20-1 combines with J gene TRBJ2-5; D ambiguous. Germline CDR1 is DFQATT and CDR2 is SNEGSKA (reference sequence). V was cut by 7 bases and J by 3 bases, with 12 bases left in between. The CDR3 is 12 residues long. The CDR3 region has the DNA TGCAGTGGGGCCAACAGAGAAGAGACCCAGTACTTC. Translation: CSGANREETQYF.

The chain combines TRBV24-1 with TRBJ1-2; 9 nucleotides match TRBD1. The CDR3 contains 11 residues. Germline-derived CDR1 and CDR2 are KGHDR and SFDVKD. After removal of 9 bases from V and 6 bases from J, the junction contained 1 base not matched to a gene. The CDR3: CATDRGNGYTF. The CDR3 nucleotides read TGTGCCACCGACAGGGGGAATGGCTACACCTTC.

As for this clonotype: The junction departs from germline at one end; a sequencing error may be responsible. The rearrangement joins TRBV5-1 to TRBJ1-4; D gene ambiguous. This CDR3 has 14 amino acids. CDR1 is SGHRS, CDR2 YFSETQ, per germline. CDR3 residues: CASSSDEADERLFF. The CDR3 DNA is TGCGCCAGCAGCTCGGACGAAGCGGATGAAAGACTGTTTTTT.

The V gene is TRBV20-1, the J gene TRBJ2-7, with D perhaps matching TRBD1 (6 bases). The V end lost 6 bases, the J end lost 7 bases, and 16 bases lay between the germline ends. The CDR3 runs 12 residues. Germline lookup yields CDR1 DFQATT and CDR2 SNEGSKA (reference sequence). The CDR3 nucleotides are TGCAGTGCCTCGGACAGAACGGAGGAGCAGTACTTC. It specifies CSASDRTEEQYF.

The chain recombines TRBV7-2 with TRBJ1-3, with TRBD1 matching 8 bases. The CDR3 consists of 16 residues. The J segment lost 1 base and the V segment lost 3 bases, leaving 5 bases of the junction unmatched. Germline V gene sequence: CDR1 SGHTA, CDR2 FQGNSA. The CDR3, as DNA: TGTGCCAGCAGCTTGGTCAGGGGGCGGTCTGGAAACACCATATATTTT. Translation: CASSLVRGRSGNTIYF.

There are a few counts of this clonotype. This sequence joins TRBV7-3 and TRBJ2-1, with D perhaps TRBD1 (5 bases). The CDR3 sequence is 15 residues long. The germline V gene has CDR1 SGHTA and CDR2 FQGTGA. V was shortened by 0 bases and J by 0 bases, with 6 bases between the two germline ends. CDR3 sequence reads: CASSLTGDSYNEQFF. The CDR3 nucleotides read TGTGCCAGCAGCTTAACAGGGGACTCCTACAATGAGCAGTTCTTC. Using reference TRBV7-3 and TRBJ2-1 for the parts outside the CDR3, the full variable domain is GAGVSQTPSNKVTEKGKYVELRCDPISGHTALYWYRQSLGQGPEFLIYFQGTGAADDSGLPNDRFFAVRPEGSVSTLKIQRTERGDSAVYLCASSLTGDSYNEQFFGPGTRLTVL.

There are many counts of this clonotype. This chain uses TRBV5-6 with TRBJ1-2; no clear D gene. V lost 0 bases, J lost 4 bases, and 7 bases lay in between. From germline, CDR1 is SGHDT and CDR2 YYEEEE. The CDR3 runs to 13 residues. The CDR3: CASSLGERYGYTF. CDR3 coding DNA: TGTGCCAGCAGCTTGGGGGAACGCTATGGCTACACCTTC. Based on the CDR3 plus reference TRBV5-6 and TRBJ1-2, the full variable domain is DAGVTQSPTHLIKTRGQQVTLRCSPKSGHDTVSWYQQALGQGPQFIFQYYEEEERQRGNFPDRFSGHQFPNYSSELNVNALLLGDSALYLCASSLGERYGYTFGSGTRLTVV.

This clonotype showed up just a few times. The chain combines TRBV5-1 with TRBJ2-2, with D perhaps matching TRBD1 (5 bases). There are 15 residues in the CDR3. Trimming removed 3 bases from V and 8 bases from J, with 17 bases in between. Germline assignment: CDR1 SGHRS and CDR2 YFSETQ. The CDR3 coding sequence is TGCGCCAGCAGCTCCCGGGCCGGACAAACGGGGGAGCTGTTTTTT. This encodes CASSSRAGQTGELFF. Full variable domain (remainder filled in from reference TRBV5-1 and TRBJ2-2): KAGVTQTPRYLIKTRGQQVTLSCSPISGHRSVSWYQQTPGQGLQFLFEYFSETQRNKGNFPGRFSGRQFSNSRSEMNVSTLELGDSALYLCASSSRAGQTGELFFGEGSRLTVL.

This clonotype has just a few counts. The gene calls are TRBV20-1 and TRBJ1-2, with 7 bases fitting TRBD1. The CDR3 covers 12 residues. The V gene's germline CDR1 is DFQATT and CDR2 SNEGSKA (reference sequence). The trim removed 6 bases at V and 8 bases at J, leaving 9 bases unmatched. The CDR3 nucleotides are TGCAGTGCCACGACAGGGTTAGGGGGCTACACCTTC. This gives the protein CSATTGLGGYTF.

This clonotype was observed many times. The J gene is TRBJ2-7, the V gene TRBV27; weak D call: TRBD1 (5 bases). Germline loops: CDR1 MNHEY, CDR2 SMNVEV (reference sequence). V shed 0 bases and J shed 4 bases, with 10 bases lying between them. The CDR3 totals 14 residues. CDR3 DNA: TGTGCCAGCAGTTTATCAGGGGAAGGATACGAGCAGTACTTC. This sequence encodes CASSLSGEGYEQYF.

This clonotype was found a few times. The V call is TRBV7-9, the J call TRBJ1-2; no reliable D call. Germline V lookup: CDR1 SEHNR, CDR2 FQNEAQ (reference sequence). V lost 5 bases and J lost 5, with 18 bases in between. This CDR3 contains 15 residues. The CDR3: CASSPGGTALYGYTF. CDR3 coding DNA: TGTGCCAGCAGCCCCGGCGGTACAGCGCTTTATGGCTACACCTTC.

The chain joins TRBV12-3 or TRBV12-4 to TRBJ1-3, with D unresolved. Deletions cut 1 base from V and 1 base from J, with 5 bases between. The CDR3 sequence is 14 residues long. DNA for the CDR3: TGTGCCAGCAGTTTAGGGGTTTCTGGAAACACCATATATTTT. This sequence encodes CASSLGVSGNTIYF.

The CDR3 DNA follows: TGCGCCAGCAGCTATGTAGGACAGTTCACAGATACGCAGTATTTT. Translated: CASSYVGQFTDTQYF. The chain has TRBV5-1 and TRBJ2-3, with a weak D call TRBD1 (6 bases). Trimming took 3 bases from V and 2 from J, leaving 13 bases between them. CDR1 and CDR2 (germline): SGHRS, YFSETQ. This CDR3 is built from 15 residues.

This clonotype has a count of ten or more. The gene calls are TRBV7-6 and TRBJ2-3; no clear D gene. The germline CDR1 and CDR2 sequences are SGHVS and FNYEAQ. This CDR3 has 14 amino acids. The V and J ends lost 6 bases and 2 bases respectively, with 12 bases between them. In nucleotides, the CDR3 is TGTGCCAGCAGTTACATGCCCTCCACAGATACGCAGTATTTT. Translating gives CASSYMPSTDTQYF. The full variable domain, rest sourced from reference TRBV7-6 and TRBJ2-3, is GAGVSQSPRYKVTKRGQDVALRCDPISGHVSLYWYRQALGQGPEFLTYFNYEAQQDKSGLPNDRFSAERPEGSISTLTIQRTEQRDSAMYRCASSYMPSTDTQYFGPGTRLTVL.

This chain joins TRBV28 and TRBJ1-1, with D tentatively TRBD1 (6 bases). Trimming removed 5 bases at V and 4 bases at J, with 20 bases between. Germline V gives CDR1 MDHEN, CDR2 SYDVKM. This CDR3 comprises 16 residues. In DNA, the CDR3 is TGTGCCAGCAGTCCTACCCCGCGCTTAGGGGGCACTGAAGCTTTCTTT. Its translation: CASSPTPRLGGTEAFF.

This clonotype was detected many times. The chain couples TRBV27 to TRBJ2-1; 9 bases are shared with TRBD1. The germline V gene has CDR1 MNHEY and CDR2 SMNVEV (reference sequence). The CDR3 runs to 16 residues. Trimming took 5 bases from V and 5 from J; bases not matched to a gene: 10. The chain's CDR3 is CASSASWDRAHNEQFF. For the CDR3, the DNA is TGTGCCAGCAGTGCTAGCTGGGACAGGGCCCACAATGAGCAGTTCTTC.

The chain links TRBV5-1 to TRBJ2-3; D not certain. The CDR3 sequence is 14 residues long. Germline V gene lookup returns CDR1 SGHRS and CDR2 YFSETQ. V lost 2 bases and J 2 bases, leaving 9 bases between the germline ends. Written as DNA, the CDR3 is TGCGCCAGCAGCTTAGGCCAGCCCACAGATACGCAGTATTTT. This translates into CASSLGQPTDTQYF.

In this sample, this clonotype turned up a few times. The V and J genes are TRBV10-3 and TRBJ2-7; unclear D gene. The CDR3 sequence is 11 residues long. Looked up from germline, CDR1 is ENHRY and CDR2 is SYGVKD. The V end lost 3 bases, the J end lost 6 bases, and 6 bases lay between the germline ends. CDR3 region: CAISEWGEQYF. For the CDR3, the DNA is TGTGCCATCAGTGAATGGGGCGAGCAGTACTTC.

This clonotype was detected only a few times. The V gene is TRBV2, the J gene TRBJ1-4, with D unclear. Germline V gene lookup returns CDR1 SNHLY and CDR2 FYNNEI. Trimming pared 6 bases from V and 6 bases from J, leaving 11 bases between. The CDR3 has 13 residues. The CDR3 loop is CASRIAGDEKLFF. The CDR3 DNA reads as TGTGCCAGCAGAATCGCGGGAGATGAAAAACTGTTTTTT.

This clonotype was detected ten times or more. V usage is TRBV15 and J usage is TRBJ2-6; no clear D. The germline V gene has CDR1 LNHNV and CDR2 YYDKDF (reference sequence). The CDR3 extends over 13 amino acids. The V end was cut by 9 bases, the J end by 0 bases, with 6 bases between. The CDR3, as DNA: TGTGCCACAAAAATCTCTGGGGCCAACGTCCTGACTTTC. Translated: CATKISGANVLTF.

Of note for this clonotype: This may arise from a read error, as a much more abundant clone is one base away. This is likely a read error, given that the CDR3 carries no conserved phenylalanine or tryptophan at its end. V usage is TRBV20-1 and J usage is TRBJ2-1; 10 bases are shared with TRBD2. Trimming cost V 4 bases and J 5 bases; bases outside gene matches: 5. Germline loops: CDR1 DFQATT, CDR2 SNEGSKA (reference sequence). The CDR3 runs 14 residues. CDR3 amino acids: CSAITLAGNNEQFC. Written as DNA, the CDR3 is TGCAGTGCTATTACACTAGCGGGAAACAATGAGCAGTTCTGC.

V gene TRBV5-1 combines with J gene TRBJ2-5; no clear D. CDR3 size: 15 residues. CDR1 is SGHRS and CDR2 is YFSETQ in the germline V gene. The V end lost 0 bases, the J end lost 4 bases, and 13 bases lay between the germline ends. The CDR3 loop reads CASSLGLGEVETQYF. The CDR3 bases are TGCGCCAGCAGCTTGGGCCTTGGTGAGGTAGAGACCCAGTACTTC.

There are many counts of this clonotype. The chain recombines TRBV7-9 with TRBJ1-4, with D uncertain. Germline lookup yields CDR1 SEHNR and CDR2 FQNEAQ (reference sequence). The CDR3 consists of 13 residues. The V and J ends lost 5 bases and 4 bases respectively, with 8 bases between them. CDR3 sequence (DNA): TGTGCCAGCAGCCGCGGAAGTAATGAAAAACTGTTTTTT. This encodes CASSRGSNEKLFF.

As concerns this clonotype: A much bigger clone sits one base away, suggesting this may be a read error. The chain joins TRBV6-2 or TRBV6-3 to TRBJ2-2, with D perhaps TRBD1 (5 bases). CDR1 is MNHEY and CDR2 is SVGEGT in the germline V gene. The V and J ends lost 5 bases and 8 bases respectively, with 18 bases between them. CDR3 length: 15 residues. The CDR3 coding sequence is TGTGCCAGCAGTCGGTGGGGCAGTTCCTTAGGGGAGCTGTTTTTT. Its protein product is CASSRWGSSLGELFF.

The chain couples TRBV5-1 to TRBJ2-1; 9 bases align to TRBD1. This CDR3 spans 16 amino acids. Germline V CDR1 and CDR2: SGHRS, YFSETQ. Trimming removed 0 bases from V and 8 bases from J; junction bases left unmatched: 9. The CDR3 protein is CASSLGGQGSFDEQFF. The CDR3 DNA sequence: TGCGCCAGCAGCTTGGGGGGACAGGGTAGTTTCGATGAGCAGTTCTTC.

This clonotype was seen more than once but under ten times. The rearrangement uses TRBV9 and TRBJ1-4; perhaps TRBD1 as D (6 bases). The germline CDR1 and CDR2 sequences are SGDLS and YYNGEE. The CDR3 is 15 residues long. V dropped 3 bases and J dropped 2 bases, with 11 bases sitting between them. Here the CDR3 reads CASSGQGSTNEKLFF. The CDR3 DNA sequence: TGTGCCAGCAGCGGTCAGGGGTCGACTAATGAAAAACTGTTTTTT.

At least ten counts were recorded for this clonotype. V gene TRBV6-5 combines with J gene TRBJ2-4, with 11 bases identical to TRBD2. The germline V gene has CDR1 MNHEY and CDR2 SVGAGI. This CDR3 has 14 residues. V trimming: 6 bases; J trimming: 8 bases; junction bases outside the gene matches: 6. DNA for the CDR3: TGTGCCAGCAGCCAGACTAGCGGGAATTACATTCAGTACTTC. Protein: CASSQTSGNYIQYF.

Of note for this clonotype: One base away lies a much larger clone, so this may be a sequencing read error. The missing conserved phenylalanine or tryptophan at the end of this CDR3 makes a read error likely. CDR3 coding DNA: TGTGCCAGCAGTTACTCTGGGGCGGGAGAGGGGTACACCCTC. Translation: CASSYSGAGEGYTL. This sequence joins TRBV6-5 and TRBJ1-2, with D tentatively TRBD1 (5 bases). V lost 0 bases and J 11 bases, leaving 16 bases between the germline ends. The CDR3 loop spans 14 amino acids. Germline CDR1 reads MNHEY; CDR2 reads SVGAGI.

Comments on this clonotype: Germline is not matched at one junction end, which may reflect a read error. V is TRBV6-5 and J is TRBJ1-4; D possibly corresponds to TRBD1 (5 bases). The CDR3 length is 15 residues. In germline, CDR1 is MNHEY, CDR2 SVGAGI. CDR3 bases: TGTGCCGGCAGTTACTCTCCACAGGAGGGCGGAAAACTGTTTTTT. This codes for CAGSYSPQEGGKLFF.

This clonotype has only a few counts. V is TRBV5-1 and J is TRBJ2-7; 9 nucleotides match TRBD1. Trimming cost V 4 bases and J 4 bases; bases outside gene matches: 6. The CDR3 covers 14 residues. Germline CDR1 SGHRS, CDR2 YFSETQ. For the CDR3, the DNA is TGCGCCAGCAGCCCGGGACAGGGTTTTTACGAGCAGTACTTC. Residues: CASSPGQGFYEQYF.

Details on this clonotype: It may be a read error: a sequence one base away is much more abundant. The J gene is TRBJ1-2, the V gene TRBV6-6; D ambiguous. The CDR3 runs 14 residues. Per the germline V gene, CDR1 is MNHNY and CDR2 is SVGAGI (reference sequence). V shed 11 bases and J shed 4 bases, with 20 bases lying between them. CDR3 region: CAGCTPDGSYGYTF. The CDR3 DNA follows: TGTGCCGGCTGCACGCCCGACGGCAGCTATGGCTACACCTTC.